This TCR beta chain is drawn from a study of blood T cell repertoires in COVID-19. Looking at the study overall: The United States, Italy and Spain were the sources of the acute and convalescent COVID-19 samples.

The repertoire was sequenced with immunoSEQ multiplex PCR; TCRdb's copy has only in-frame clones and lacks some. In the table there are approximately 180,000 clones, more than 80% of which are singletons. Per germline, CDR1 LNHDA and CDR2 SQIVND (reference sequence). This CDR3 has 16 residues. V lost 0 bases, J lost 3 bases, and 11 bases lay in between. Participants were aged 18 to 89 years from approximately 23 US areas. Allocation to cohorts depended on clinical history reported by the participants. The recovered donors of Cohort 3 showed two negative PCRs, clearance, or symptom resolution. The specimen sequenced was PBMCs or T cells enriched from blood (not recorded which). The chain carries TRBV19 and TRBJ2-2, with D possibly TRBD2 on 6 matching bases. This TCR was sampled from a man in his forties who had recovered from COVID-19. The CDR3 nucleotides are TGTGCCAGTAGTATAGATGGGGGGATTTACACCGGGGAGCTGTTTTTT. Translated: CASSIDGGIYTGELFF.